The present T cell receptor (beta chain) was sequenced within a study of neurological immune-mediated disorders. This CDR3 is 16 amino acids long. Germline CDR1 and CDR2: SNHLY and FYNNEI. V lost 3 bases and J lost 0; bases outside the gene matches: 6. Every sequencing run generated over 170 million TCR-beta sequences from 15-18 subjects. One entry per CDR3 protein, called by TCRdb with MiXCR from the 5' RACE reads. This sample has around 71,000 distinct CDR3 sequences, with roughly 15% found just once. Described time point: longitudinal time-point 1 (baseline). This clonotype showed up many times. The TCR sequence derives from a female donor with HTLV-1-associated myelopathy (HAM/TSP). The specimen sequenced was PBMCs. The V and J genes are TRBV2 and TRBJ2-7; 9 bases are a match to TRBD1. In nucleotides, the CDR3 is TGTGCCAGCAGTGATGTATTGGGACAGGGCTCCTACGAGCAGTACTTC. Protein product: CASSDVLGQGSYEQYF.